These 25 T cell receptor beta chains came from one sample sequenced in a study of OX40 agonist ivuxolimab in advanced cancers. The assay was immunoSEQ multiplex PCR, and TCRdb's table has in-frame clones only and misses some. The table shows over 10,000 clones, with approximately 82% occurring only once. The source was CD4+ or CD8+ T cells sorted from blood, collected in a trial of the OX40 agonist ivuxolimab. Receptors were obtained from an adult with an advanced solid tumor such as melanoma, head and neck, liver or kidney cancer.

This chain connects TRBV28 to TRBJ1-1; possible D gene TRBD1, 5 bases. Germline loops: CDR1 MDHEN, CDR2 SYDVKM. This CDR3 region has 12 residues. V was trimmed by 3 bases and J by 6 bases, leaving 8 bases between them. CDR3 loop: CASSFGGAEAFF. The CDR3 nucleotides read TGTGCCAGCAGTTTCGGGGGGGCTGAAGCTTTCTTT.

The chain uses TRBV4-1 and TRBJ1-2, with D possibly being TRBD1 (5 bases). This CDR3 is built from 15 residues. The germline gives CDR1 MGHRA, CDR2 YSYEKL. V lost 6 bases to trimming and J lost 5 bases, with 19 bases between them. The CDR3 DNA sequence: TGCGCCAGCAGTCTTATGAGGGGAGCCAGATATGGCTACACCTTC. Residues: CASSLMRGARYGYTF.

The J gene is TRBJ2-1, the V gene TRBV29-1; D tentatively reads TRBD1 or TRBD2 (6 bases each). V gave up 3 bases and J gave up 10 bases, with 13 bases separating them. Germline loops: CDR1 SQVTM, CDR2 ANQGSEA. The CDR3 consists of 12 residues. The CDR3 sequence is CSVEGGPREQFF. Written as DNA, the CDR3 is TGCAGCGTTGAGGGGGGCCCCCGGGAGCAGTTCTTC.

This clone showed up just once. The V call is TRBV6-1, the J call TRBJ1-4; no firm D call. Trimming took off 2 bases at V and 4 bases at J, with 5 bases between the two ends. Germline lookup yields CDR1 MNHNS and CDR2 SASEGT. The CDR3 is 13 amino acids. The CDR3 bases are TGTGCCAGCAGTGAATACCTTAATGAAAAACTGTTTTTT. It is translated as CASSEYLNEKLFF.

The chain links TRBV27 to TRBJ1-1; maybe TRBD1 (5 bases). Trimming took off 0 bases at V and 4 bases at J, with 15 bases between the two ends. CDR1 is MNHEY, CDR2 SMNVEV, per germline (reference sequence). The CDR3 totals 16 residues. CDR3 DNA: TGTGCCAGCAGTTTATCCCCAGGGAGCTGGAGCACTGAAGCTTTCTTT. Translation gives CASSLSPGSWSTEAFF.

The rearrangement uses TRBV6-1 and TRBJ1-1; 9 nucleotides align to TRBD1. This CDR3 has 15 amino acids. V shed 5 bases and J 6 bases; nucleotides not matched to a gene: 10. Germline V lookup: CDR1 MNHNS, CDR2 SASEGT. CDR3 nucleotides: TGTGCCAGCAGTAAACAGACAGGGGGGGGTGCTGAAGCTTTCTTT. Translated: CASSKQTGGGAEAFF.

The rearrangement joins TRBV28 to TRBJ1-4, with D tentatively TRBD1 (6 bases). V gave up 8 bases and J gave up 4 bases, with 11 bases separating them. CDR1 and CDR2 from the germline V gene are MDHEN and SYDVKM. The CDR3 loop spans 13 amino acids. CDR3 nucleotides: TGTGCCAGCCTGGACAGAATTAATGAAAAACTGTTTTTT. As protein: CASLDRINEKLFF.

The chain employs TRBV6-5 and TRBJ1-5; no definite D call. This CDR3 is built from 14 residues. Trimming cost V 2 bases and J 5 bases, with 10 bases left between them. From germline, CDR1 is MNHEY and CDR2 SVGAGI. The CDR3 coding sequence is TGTGCCAGCAGTTACAAGGACGCAGATCAGCCCCAGCATTTT. Encoded protein: CASSYKDADQPQHF.

The chain joins TRBV13 to TRBJ2-2; 12 nucleotides align to TRBD2. The junction had 7 bases not matched to a gene; V was cut back by 5 bases and J by 6 bases. CDR1 PRHDT and CDR2 FYEKMQ come from the germline V gene (reference sequence). CDR3 length equals 16 residues. CDR3 nucleotide sequence: TGTGCCAGCAGCCGGGGGACTAGCGGGTTTCCCGGGGAGCTGTTTTTT. It is translated as CASSRGTSGFPGELFF.

V and J are TRBV4-1 and TRBJ2-7; D perhaps matches TRBD2 (6 bases). This CDR3 region has 14 residues. The germline V gene encodes CDR1 MGHRA and CDR2 YSYEKL. The V and J ends lost 1 base and 5 bases respectively, with 12 bases between them. CDR3 DNA sequence: TGCGCCAGCAGCCAAGGTGGGGACTGGGACGAGCAGTACTTC. This sequence encodes CASSQGGDWDEQYF.

The J gene is TRBJ1-1, the V gene TRBV2, with D unclear. Trimming cost V 5 bases and J 3 bases, with 13 bases left between them. The V gene's germline CDR1 is SNHLY and CDR2 FYNNEI. The CDR3 sequence is 14 residues long. This CDR3 is CASSNEGVDTEAFF. The CDR3 region has the DNA TGTGCCAGCAGTAACGAGGGCGTGGACACTGAAGCTTTCTTT.

The chain joins TRBV5-1 to TRBJ2-1; no clear D. The germline V and J ends were trimmed by 0 bases and 4 bases, with 5 bases remaining between them. CDR3 size: 13 residues. Germline V lookup: CDR1 SGHRS, CDR2 YFSETQ. CDR3 nucleotides: TGCGCCAGCAGCTTGGGGCCATACAATGAGCAGTTCTTC. The encoded protein is CASSLGPYNEQFF.

The chain couples TRBV19 to TRBJ1-1; no clear D. The CDR3 totals 12 residues. The V end lost 5 bases, the J end lost 2 bases, and 6 bases lay between the germline ends. The germline V gene encodes CDR1 LNHDA and CDR2 SQIVND (reference sequence). CDR3 nucleotide sequence: TGTGCCAGTAGTTACAGTAACACTGAAGCTTTCTTT. Its protein is CASSYSNTEAFF.

The CDR3 DNA reads as TGTGCCAGCAGCCTTGCCATGGGTGAAGCGGTCTATGGCTACACCTTC. Amino acids: CASSLAMGEAVYGYTF. The chain couples TRBV5-5 to TRBJ1-2, with D uncertain. Germline V gene data show CDR1 as SGHKS and CDR2 as YYEKEE (reference sequence). V lost 4 bases and J 4 bases, leaving 20 bases between the germline ends. The CDR3 covers 16 residues.

The chain couples TRBV7-9 to TRBJ2-3; D gene unclear. Per the germline V gene, CDR1 is SEHNR and CDR2 is FQNEAQ (reference sequence). The CDR3 runs 16 residues. The V end lost 2 bases, the J end lost 2 bases, and 14 bases lay between the germline ends. CDR3 DNA sequence: TGTGCCAGCAGCTTAAATATCGGGCCCCTCACAGATACGCAGTATTTT. Amino acids: CASSLNIGPLTDTQYF.

This chain connects TRBV6-5 to TRBJ2-3; TRBD1 agrees at 9 bases. Germline V gene data show CDR1 as MNHEY and CDR2 as SVGAGI. The CDR3 loop spans 15 amino acids. V shed 4 bases, J shed 0 bases, and the junction held 2 bases outside the gene matches. The CDR3 here is CASSSGTGSTDTQYF. CDR3 nucleotides: TGTGCCAGCAGTTCCGGGACAGGGAGCACAGATACGCAGTATTTT.

The chain recombines TRBV28 with TRBJ1-2; possible D gene TRBD1, 6 bases. Per germline, CDR1 MDHEN and CDR2 SYDVKM. Trimming removed 5 bases from V and 4 bases from J, with 17 bases in between. The CDR3 has 15 amino acids. CDR3 loop: CASSPPRGHVYGYTF. The CDR3 DNA reads as TGTGCCAGCAGTCCCCCGCGGGGGCATGTCTATGGCTACACCTTC.

The CDR3 here is CASVNGNEQFF. CDR3 coding DNA: TGTGCCTCCGTAAATGGCAATGAGCAGTTCTTC. This chain connects TRBV19 to TRBJ2-1; D unresolved. V was trimmed by 11 bases and J by 6 bases, leaving 11 bases between them. The CDR3 totals 11 residues. Germline CDR1 is LNHDA and CDR2 is SQIVND (reference sequence).

The chain couples TRBV5-8 to TRBJ2-4; tentatively, D is TRBD1 or TRBD2 (5 bases each). Germline V gives CDR1 SGHTS, CDR2 YDEGEE. This CDR3 comprises 14 residues. Trimming cost V 4 bases and J 5 bases, with 13 bases left between them. The CDR3 loop reads CASSLGDGENIQYF. CDR3 bases: TGTGCCAGCAGCCTGGGGGACGGAGAAAACATTCAGTACTTC.

In nucleotides, the CDR3 is TGTGCCAGCAGTTCGCTAGTTGACAGTTCCTACGAGCAGTACTTC. Its translation is CASSSLVDSSYEQYF. The chain employs TRBV6-6 and TRBJ2-7; D might be TRBD1 (5 bases). V gave up 4 bases and J gave up 1 base, with 14 bases separating them. Germline CDR1 and CDR2: MNHNY and SVGAGI (reference sequence). The CDR3 sequence is 15 residues long.

The chain carries TRBV6-5 and TRBJ2-7; perhaps D is TRBD1 or TRBD2 (5 bases each). Trimming took 5 bases from V and 3 from J, leaving 14 bases between them. Germline CDR1 is MNHEY and CDR2 is SVGAGI. There are 14 residues in the CDR3. In nucleotides, the CDR3 is TGTGCCAGCAGTGGGGGTGCTAGCCTCTACGAGCAGTACTTC. Translation: CASSGGASLYEQYF.

This clone was observed a single time. The genes are TRBV11-1 and TRBJ2-7; TRBD1 agrees at 8 bases. The CDR3 covers 14 residues. With V trimmed by 4 bases and J by 3 bases, 5 bases remained unmatched. From germline, CDR1 is SGHAT and CDR2 FQDESV (reference sequence). CDR3: CASSSLTGDYEQYF. In DNA, the CDR3 is TGTGCCAGCAGCTCCCTGACAGGGGACTACGAGCAGTACTTC.

The chain couples TRBV28 to TRBJ2-1, with 7 bases identical to TRBD2. This CDR3 has 14 amino acids. The V gene end was trimmed by 5 bases and the J gene end by 2 bases; junction bases not matched to a gene: 3. The germline V gene encodes CDR1 MDHEN and CDR2 SYDVKM. The CDR3 reads CASSKSGTYNEQFF. CDR3 coding DNA: TGTGCCAGCAGTAAGAGCGGGACCTACAATGAGCAGTTCTTC.

This clone was counted between two and nine times. The chain joins TRBV5-8 to TRBJ2-3; 9 bases align to TRBD2. The CDR3 runs 17 residues. V trimming: 2 bases; J trimming: 2 bases; junction bases outside the gene matches: 9. Germline V gene lookup returns CDR1 SGHTS and CDR2 YDEGEE. The DNA for the CDR3 is TGTGCCAGCAGCTTTGTGAGTAGCGGGAGAGACACAGATACGCAGTATTTT. This codes for CASSFVSSGRDTDTQYF.

This chain connects TRBV11-2 to TRBJ2-1; D gene unclear. The germline gives CDR1 SGHAT, CDR2 FQNNGV. There are 12 residues in the CDR3. The V gene lost 5 bases and the J gene lost 4 bases, with 6 bases spanning the gap. Here the CDR3 reads CASSLQYNEQFF. In nucleotides, the CDR3 is TGTGCCAGCAGCCTCCAGTACAATGAGCAGTTCTTC.